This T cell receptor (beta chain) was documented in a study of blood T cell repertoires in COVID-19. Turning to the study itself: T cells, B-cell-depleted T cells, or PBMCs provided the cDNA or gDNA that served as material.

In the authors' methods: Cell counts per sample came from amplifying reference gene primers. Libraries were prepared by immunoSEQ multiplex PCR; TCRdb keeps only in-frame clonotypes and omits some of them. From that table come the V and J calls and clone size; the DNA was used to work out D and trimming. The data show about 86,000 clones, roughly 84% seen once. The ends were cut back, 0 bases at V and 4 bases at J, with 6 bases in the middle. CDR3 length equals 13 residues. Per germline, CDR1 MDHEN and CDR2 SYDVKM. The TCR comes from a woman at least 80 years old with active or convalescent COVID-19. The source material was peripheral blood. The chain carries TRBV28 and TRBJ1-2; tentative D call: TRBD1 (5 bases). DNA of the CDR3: TGTGCCAGCAGTTTATGGACAGCCTATGGCTACACCTTC. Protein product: CASSLWTAYGYTF.